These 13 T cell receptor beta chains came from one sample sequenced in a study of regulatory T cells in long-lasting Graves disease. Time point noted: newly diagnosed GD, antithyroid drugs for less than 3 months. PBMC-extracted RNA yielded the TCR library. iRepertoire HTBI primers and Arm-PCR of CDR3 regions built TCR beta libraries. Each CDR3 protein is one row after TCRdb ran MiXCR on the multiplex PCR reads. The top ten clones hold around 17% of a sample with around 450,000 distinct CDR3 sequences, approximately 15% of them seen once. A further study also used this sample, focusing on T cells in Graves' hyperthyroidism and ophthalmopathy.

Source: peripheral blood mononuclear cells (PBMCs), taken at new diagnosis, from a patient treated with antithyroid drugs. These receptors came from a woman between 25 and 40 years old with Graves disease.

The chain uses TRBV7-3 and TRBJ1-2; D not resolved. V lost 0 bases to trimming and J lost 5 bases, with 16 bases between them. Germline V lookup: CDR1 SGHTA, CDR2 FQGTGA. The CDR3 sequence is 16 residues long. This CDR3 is CASSLTGSLINYGYTF. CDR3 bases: TGTGCCAGCAGCTTAACCGGCAGTCTAATTAATTATGGCTACACCTTC.

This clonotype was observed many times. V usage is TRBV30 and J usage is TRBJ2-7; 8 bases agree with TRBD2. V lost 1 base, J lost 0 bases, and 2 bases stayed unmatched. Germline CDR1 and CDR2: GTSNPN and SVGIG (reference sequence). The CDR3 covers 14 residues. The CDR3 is CAWSAGGISYEQYF. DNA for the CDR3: TGTGCCTGGAGTGCGGGAGGGATCTCCTACGAGCAGTACTTC.

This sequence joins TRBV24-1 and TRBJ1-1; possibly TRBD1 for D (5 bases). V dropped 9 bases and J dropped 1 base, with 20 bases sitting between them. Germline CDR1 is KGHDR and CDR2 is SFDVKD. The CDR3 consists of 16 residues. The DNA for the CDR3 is TGTGCCACCCGCGAGCCTCCGGGGCGTCGGAACACTGAAGCTTTCTTT. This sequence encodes CATREPPGRRNTEAFF.

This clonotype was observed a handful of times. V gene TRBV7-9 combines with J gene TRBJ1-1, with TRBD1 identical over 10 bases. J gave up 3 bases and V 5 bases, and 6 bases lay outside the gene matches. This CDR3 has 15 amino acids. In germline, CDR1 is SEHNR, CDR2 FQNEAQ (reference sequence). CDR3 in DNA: TGTGCCAGCAGCCGCCGTGGGACAGGGGACACTGAAGCTTTCTTT. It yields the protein CASSRRGTGDTEAFF.

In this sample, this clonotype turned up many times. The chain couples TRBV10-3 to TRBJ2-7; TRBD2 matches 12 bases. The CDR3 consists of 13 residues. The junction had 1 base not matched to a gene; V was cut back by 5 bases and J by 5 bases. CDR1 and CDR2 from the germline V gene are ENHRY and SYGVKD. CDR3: CAISTSGRNEQYF. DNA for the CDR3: TGTGCCATCAGTACTAGCGGGAGGAACGAGCAGTACTTC.

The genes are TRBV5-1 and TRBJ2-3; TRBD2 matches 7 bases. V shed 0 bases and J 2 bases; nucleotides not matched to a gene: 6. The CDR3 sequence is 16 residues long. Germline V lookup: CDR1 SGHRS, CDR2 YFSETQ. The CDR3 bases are TGCGCCAGCAGCTTGGGCATGGCGGGAGTCACAGATACGCAGTATTTT. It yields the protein CASSLGMAGVTDTQYF.

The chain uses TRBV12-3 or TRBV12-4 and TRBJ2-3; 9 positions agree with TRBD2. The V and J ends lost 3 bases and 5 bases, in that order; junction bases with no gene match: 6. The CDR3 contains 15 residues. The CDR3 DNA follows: TGTGCCAGCAGTTTGGTAGCGGGAGTCGGAGATACGCAGTATTTT. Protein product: CASSLVAGVGDTQYF.

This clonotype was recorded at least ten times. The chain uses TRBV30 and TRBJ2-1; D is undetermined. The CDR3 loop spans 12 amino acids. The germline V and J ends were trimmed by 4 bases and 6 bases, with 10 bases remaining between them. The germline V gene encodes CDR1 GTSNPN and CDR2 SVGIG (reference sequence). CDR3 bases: TGTGCCTGGAAAGGATGGGCCAATGAGCAGTTCTTC. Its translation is CAWKGWANEQFF.

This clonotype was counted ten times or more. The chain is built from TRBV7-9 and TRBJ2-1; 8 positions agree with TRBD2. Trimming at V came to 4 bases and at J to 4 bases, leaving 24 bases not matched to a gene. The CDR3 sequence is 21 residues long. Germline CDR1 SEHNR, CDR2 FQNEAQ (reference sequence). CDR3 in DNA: TGTGCCAGCAGCTCAAGTTCGGGACTAGTAGTCACCCCAAACGTTTACAATGAGCAGTTCTTC. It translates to CASSSSSGLVVTPNVYNEQFF. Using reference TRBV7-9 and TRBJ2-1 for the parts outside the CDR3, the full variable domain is DTGVSQNPRHKITKRGQNVTFRCDPISEHNRLYWYRQTLGQGPEFLTYFQNEAQLEKSRLLSDRFSAERPKGSFSTLEIQRTEQGDSAMYLCASSSSSGLVVTPNVYNEQFFGPGTRLTVL.

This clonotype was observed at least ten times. The CDR3 loop is CASQLLAGGISYEQYF. In nucleotides, the CDR3 is TGTGCCAGCCAGCTCCTAGCGGGAGGTATCAGCTACGAGCAGTACTTC. V gene TRBV6-1 combines with J gene TRBJ2-7; 11 bases map to TRBD2. Trimming at V came to 8 bases and at J to 3 bases, leaving 12 bases not matched to a gene. Looked up from germline, CDR1 is MNHNS and CDR2 is SASEGT. The CDR3 spans 16 residues.

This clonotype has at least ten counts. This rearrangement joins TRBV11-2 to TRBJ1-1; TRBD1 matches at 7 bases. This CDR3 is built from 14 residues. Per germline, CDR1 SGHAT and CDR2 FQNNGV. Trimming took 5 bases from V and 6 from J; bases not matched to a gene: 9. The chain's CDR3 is CASSLTGAGPEAFF. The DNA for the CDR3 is TGTGCCAGCAGCCTCACAGGGGCAGGGCCTGAAGCTTTCTTT.

The CDR3 reads CATSDPEEPVPIQYF. The CDR3 DNA sequence: TGTGCCACCAGTGATCCCGAAGAGCCAGTACCCATTCAGTACTTC. The chain employs TRBV24-1 and TRBJ2-4, with D uncertain. From germline, CDR1 is KGHDR and CDR2 SFDVKD. The CDR3 loop spans 15 amino acids. V lost 3 bases and J lost 9, with 17 bases in between.

CDR3 residues: CASSLTTGRVGTDTQYF. The CDR3 DNA sequence: TGTGCCAGCAGTCTGACTACCGGCAGGGTTGGCACAGATACGCAGTATTTT. This rearrangement joins TRBV6-2 or TRBV6-3 to TRBJ2-3; D might be TRBD1 or TRBD2, each matching 5 bases. The CDR3 sequence is 17 residues long. V was shortened by 5 bases and J by 1 base, with 19 bases between the two germline ends. The germline V gene has CDR1 MNHEY and CDR2 SVGEGT.